This T cell receptor (beta chain) comes out of a study of T cells in Graves' hyperthyroidism and ophthalmopathy. Germline CDR1 KGHDR, CDR2 SFDVKD. V dropped 1 base and J dropped 5 bases, with 19 bases sitting between them. CDR3 length: 17 residues. Roughly 9.1 ml of fresh peripheral blood supplied the PBMCs. This clonotype was found many times. The target antigen is unknown. Amplification targeted TCR beta CDR3 regions from RNA transcripts. First-round RT-PCR targeting the TCR CDR3 was performed with the HTBI primer set. MiXCR was run by TCRdb on the multiplex PCR reads, yielding one entry per CDR3 protein. The sample lists about 690,000 distinct CDR3 sequences; roughly a sixth were seen once. Findings of the study overall: Ophthalmopathy onset followed model prediction by a median approximately 5.9 months. The blood repertoire included most of the expanded thyroid clonotypes above 0.001.

The source material was blood. V and J are TRBV24-1 and TRBJ2-5; D is perhaps TRBD1 (5 bases). This TCR came from a man between 50 and 59 years old with Graves' hyperthyroidism. The CDR3, as DNA: TGTGCCACCAGTGATTTTAGTCTAACAGGTGTTTCGGAGACCCAGTACTTC. This sequence encodes CATSDFSLTGVSETQYF.